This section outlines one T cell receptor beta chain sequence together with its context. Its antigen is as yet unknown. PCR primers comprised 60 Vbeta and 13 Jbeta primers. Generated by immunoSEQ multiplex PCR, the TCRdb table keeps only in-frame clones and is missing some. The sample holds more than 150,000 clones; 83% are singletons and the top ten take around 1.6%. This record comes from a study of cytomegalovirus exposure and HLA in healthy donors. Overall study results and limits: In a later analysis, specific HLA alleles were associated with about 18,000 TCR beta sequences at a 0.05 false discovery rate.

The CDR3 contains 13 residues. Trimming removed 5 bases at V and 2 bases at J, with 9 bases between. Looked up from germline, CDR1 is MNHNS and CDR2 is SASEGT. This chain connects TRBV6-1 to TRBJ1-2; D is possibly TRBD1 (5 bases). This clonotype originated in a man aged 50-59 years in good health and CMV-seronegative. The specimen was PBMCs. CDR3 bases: TGTGCCAGCAGTTATGGGGGGAACTATGGCTACACCTTC. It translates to CASSYGGNYGYTF.